A single sample gave rise to the 21 T cell receptor beta chains below, sequenced in a study of blood T cell repertoires in COVID-19. Sequencing used immunoSEQ multiplex PCR; TCRdb keeps in-frame clones, though not all of them. Of approximately 70,000 clones listed, around 80% are singletons. The specimen sequenced was peripheral blood. All receptors derive from a man aged 55 to 70 with active or convalescent COVID-19.

The rearrangement links TRBV27 to TRBJ2-3, with a weak D call TRBD2 (7 bases). The CDR3 length is 13 residues. Trimming removed 8 bases from V and 2 bases from J, with 11 bases in between. Germline V gene sequence: CDR1 MNHEY, CDR2 SMNVEV (reference sequence). The CDR3 here is CASLAGATDTQYF. The CDR3 nucleotides are TGTGCCAGCCTCGCGGGGGCCACAGATACGCAGTATTTT.

A word on this clone: The junction departs from germline at one end; a sequencing error may be responsible. This chain joins TRBV30 and TRBJ2-1; TRBD2 agrees at 8 bases. CDR1 and CDR2 (germline): GTSNPN, SVGIG (reference sequence). The CDR3 spans 13 residues. CDR3: CAWSVWASGGRVF. The CDR3 nucleotides are TGTGCCTGGAGCGTGTGGGCGAGCGGGGGTAGGGTCTTC.

This chain connects TRBV11-2 to TRBJ1-1; D gene unclear. Germline assignment: CDR1 SGHAT and CDR2 FQNNGV. This CDR3 is 14 amino acids long. V was pared by 3 bases and J by 5 bases, with 13 bases between. The CDR3 loop reads CASSFGPPNTEAFF. The CDR3 DNA follows: TGTGCCAGCAGCTTTGGCCCTCCGAATACTGAAGCTTTCTTT.

This clone has only a few counts. This chain uses TRBV3-1 (or the pseudogene TRBV3-2) with TRBJ1-6; D uncertain. Trimming left V 0 bases short and J 9 bases short, with 12 bases between. CDR3 length: 15 residues. The germline CDR1 and CDR2 sequences are LGHDT and YNNKEL (reference sequence). CDR3 in amino acids: CASSQDYGSSSPLHF. CDR3 nucleotides: TGTGCCAGCAGCCAAGATTACGGGAGTAGTTCACCCCTCCACTTT.

J is TRBJ1-5 and V is TRBV5-1; 9 nucleotides align to TRBD1. The germline gives CDR1 SGHRS, CDR2 YFSETQ. With 4 bases clipped from V and 3 bases from J, the junction kept 5 bases outside the gene matches. The CDR3 has 15 amino acids. The CDR3 spells CASSGDRDYNQPQHF. In DNA, the CDR3 is TGCGCCAGCAGCGGGGACAGGGATTACAATCAGCCCCAGCATTTT.

V gene TRBV5-5 combines with J gene TRBJ1-2, with 7 bases identical to TRBD1. V lost 4 bases, J lost 5 bases, and 14 bases stayed unmatched. CDR3 length: 16 amino acids. Germline V gene lookup returns CDR1 SGHKS and CDR2 YYEKEE (reference sequence). CDR3 sequence (DNA): TGTGCCAGCAGCCTGGCCTTGACAGGGAGGTCTTATGGCTACACCTTC. Amino acids: CASSLALTGRSYGYTF.

This chain uses TRBV29-1 with TRBJ2-2, with D possibly being TRBD2 (6 bases). Trimming removed 0 bases from V and 1 base from J, with 6 bases in between. This CDR3 is built from 14 residues. In germline, CDR1 is SQVTM, CDR2 ANQGSEA. CDR3 bases: TGCAGCGTTGAAGAGGGAGGGAACACCGGGGAGCTGTTTTTT. Its protein is CSVEEGGNTGELFF.

The CDR3 protein is CASSSVGEGAQPQHF. The CDR3 nucleotides read TGTGCCAGCAGTTCAGTTGGAGAGGGGGCTCAGCCCCAGCATTTT. This chain uses TRBV28 with TRBJ1-5; 7 nucleotides line up with TRBD1. Germline V CDR1 and CDR2: MDHEN, SYDVKM. The length of the CDR3 is 15 residues. J lost 6 bases, V lost 4 bases, and 9 bases had no gene match. Complete variable domain (other parts from reference TRBV28 and TRBJ1-5): DVKVTQSSRYLVKRTGEKVFLECVQDMDHENMFWYRQDPGLGLRLIYFSYDVKMKEKGDIPEGYSVSREKKERFSLILESASTNQTSMYLCASSSVGEGAQPQHFGDGTRLSIL.

The rearrangement links TRBV19 to TRBJ1-1, with 7 bases that match TRBD1. Per the germline V gene, CDR1 is LNHDA and CDR2 is SQIVND (reference sequence). This CDR3 has 14 residues. V lost 9 bases to trimming and J lost 5 bases; unmatched junction nucleotides: 12. CDR3 nucleotide sequence: TGTGCCAGCCTGCCGAGGGGGCGGATAACTGAAGCTTTCTTT. This translates into CASLPRGRITEAFF.

The rearrangement links TRBV2 to TRBJ1-4; D perhaps matches TRBD1 (5 bases). The CDR3 contains 15 residues. The germline CDR1 and CDR2 sequences are SNHLY and FYNNEI. The V and J ends lost 2 bases and 7 bases respectively, with 14 bases between them. DNA for the CDR3: TGTGCCAGCAGTGAACGTCCAGGGTTCGGTGAAAAACTGTTTTTT. This encodes CASSERPGFGEKLFF.

This chain uses TRBV4-1 with TRBJ1-2; the D gene is possibly TRBD1 (5 bases). The CDR3 runs to 15 residues. Germline V gives CDR1 MGHRA, CDR2 YSYEKL. Trimming pared 3 bases from V and 6 bases from J, leaving 17 bases between. CDR3 residues: CASSHRTPPYDGYTF. CDR3 coding DNA: TGCGCCAGCAGCCATCGGACACCACCGTACGATGGCTACACCTTC.

The chain employs TRBV7-2 and TRBJ2-5; possible D gene TRBD2, 6 bases. Trimming took off 4 bases at V and 1 base at J, with 10 bases between the two ends. CDR1 is SGHTA and CDR2 is FQGNSA in the germline V gene. The CDR3 contains 14 residues. The CDR3 bases are TGTGCCAGCAGCTCGCCGGGACTCCAAGAGACCCAGTACTTC. This translates into CASSSPGLQETQYF.

This clone showed up just once. The chain is built from TRBV7-8 and TRBJ1-2, with 12 bases lining up with TRBD1. CDR3 length equals 16 residues. CDR1 and CDR2 (germline): SGHVS, FQNEAQ. Trimming took 4 bases from V and 6 from J; bases not matched to a gene: 9. The CDR3 DNA reads as TGTGCCAGCAGCTACCAGGGGACAGGGGGCGCGGATGGCTACACCTTC. It translates to CASSYQGTGGADGYTF.

The rearrangement uses TRBV3-1 (or the pseudogene TRBV3-2) and TRBJ2-5; possibly TRBD1 for D (6 bases). The CDR3 spans 14 residues. Germline V gene sequence: CDR1 LGHDT, CDR2 YNNKEL (reference sequence). The germline V and J ends were trimmed by 6 bases and 1 base, with 12 bases remaining between them. The CDR3 DNA reads as TGTGCCAGCAGTCTTCGGACAGTCCAAGAGACCCAGTACTTC. This translates into CASSLRTVQETQYF.

The gene calls are TRBV2 and TRBJ2-1; D gene uncertain. The CDR3 spans 13 residues. Per the germline V gene, CDR1 is SNHLY and CDR2 is FYNNEI. Trimming removed 5 bases from V and 6 bases from J, with 11 bases in between. The CDR3: CASSPLLINEQFF. The CDR3 DNA reads TGTGCCAGCAGTCCACTTTTAATCAATGAGCAGTTCTTC.

The chain joins TRBV7-3 to TRBJ2-5; 10 bases align to TRBD2. The CDR3 contains 15 residues. With 3 bases clipped from V and 5 bases from J, the junction kept 6 bases outside the gene matches. Germline CDR1 SGHTA, CDR2 FQGTGA. The CDR3 sequence is CASSLGLARGETQYF. The DNA for the CDR3 is TGTGCCAGCAGCTTGGGACTAGCGCGGGGGGAGACCCAGTACTTC.

The chain recombines TRBV4-2 with TRBJ1-6; a weak D match, TRBD1 (5 bases). V was trimmed by 4 bases and J by 0 bases, leaving 28 bases between them. Looked up from germline, CDR1 is LGHNA and CDR2 is YNFKEQ. The CDR3 runs 22 residues. This CDR3 is CASSPNYNGGDSLISYNSPLHF. CDR3 coding DNA: TGTGCCAGCAGCCCAAATTACAATGGTGGAGACAGTCTAATCTCCTATAATTCACCCCTCCACTTT.

This clone was observed a handful of times. The chain is built from TRBV4-2 and TRBJ1-5, with 9 bases identical to TRBD1. Trimming removed 5 bases from V and 2 bases from J; junction bases left unmatched: 7. This CDR3 spans 16 amino acids. Germline V CDR1 and CDR2: LGHNA, YNFKEQ. In DNA form, the CDR3 reads TGTGCCAGCAGCGATCGGACAGGGGTTGGCAATCAGCCCCAGCATTTT. Translating it yields CASSDRTGVGNQPQHF.

There are many counts of this clone. CDR3 loop: CASSLGSGVHTDTQYF. Written as DNA, the CDR3 is TGTGCCAGCAGCTTAGGAAGCGGGGTCCACACAGATACGCAGTATTTT. The V and J genes are TRBV7-9 and TRBJ2-3; 7 bases match TRBD2. J lost 2 bases, V lost 1 base, and 6 bases had no gene match. Germline assignment: CDR1 SEHNR and CDR2 FQNEAQ (reference sequence). The CDR3 is 16 amino acids.

This clone has a single count. The chain uses TRBV6-5 and TRBJ1-2; 9 bases agree with TRBD1. The CDR3 contains 13 residues. Germline CDR1 reads MNHEY; CDR2 reads SVGAGI. Trimming took 2 bases from V and 14 from J; bases not matched to a gene: 9. CDR3 sequence (DNA): TGTGCCAGCAGTTACGGTCGGGACAGGGTCCAAACCTTC. It encodes CASSYGRDRVQTF.

This clone was recorded only once. The chain couples TRBV2 to TRBJ2-3, with D possibly matching TRBD2 (5 bases). Germline lookup yields CDR1 SNHLY and CDR2 FYNNEI. This CDR3 contains 16 residues. V was trimmed by 6 bases and J by 3 bases, leaving 19 bases between them. The CDR3 is CASSPIELVGTDTQYF. CDR3 bases: TGTGCCAGCAGCCCGATAGAACTAGTAGGGACAGATACGCAGTATTTT.